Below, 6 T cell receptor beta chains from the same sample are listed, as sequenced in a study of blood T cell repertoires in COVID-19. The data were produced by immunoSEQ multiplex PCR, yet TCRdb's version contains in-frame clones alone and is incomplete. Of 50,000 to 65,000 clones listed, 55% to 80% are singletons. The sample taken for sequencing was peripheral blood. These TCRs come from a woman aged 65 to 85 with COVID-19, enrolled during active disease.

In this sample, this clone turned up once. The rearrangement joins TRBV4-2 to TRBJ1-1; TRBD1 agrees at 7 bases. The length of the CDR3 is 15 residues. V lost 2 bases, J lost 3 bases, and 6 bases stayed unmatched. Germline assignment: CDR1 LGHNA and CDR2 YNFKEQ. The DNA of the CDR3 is TGTGCCAGCAGCCAATACGACAGGGCGGACACTGAAGCTTTCTTT. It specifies CASSQYDRADTEAFF.

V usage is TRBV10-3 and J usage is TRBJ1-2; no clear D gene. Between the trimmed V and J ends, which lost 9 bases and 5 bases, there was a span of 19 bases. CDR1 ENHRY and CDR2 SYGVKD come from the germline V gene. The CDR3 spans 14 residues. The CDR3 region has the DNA TGTGCCATTGCCGGGTGGGAGGATAGTTATGGCTACACCTTC. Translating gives CAIAGWEDSYGYTF.

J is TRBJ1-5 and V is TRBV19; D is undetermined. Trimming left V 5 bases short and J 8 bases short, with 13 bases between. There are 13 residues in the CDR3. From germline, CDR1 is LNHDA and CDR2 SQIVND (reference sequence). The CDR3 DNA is TGTGCCAGTAGTGAGGGCCCTTTCGAGCCCCAGCATTTT. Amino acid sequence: CASSEGPFEPQHF.

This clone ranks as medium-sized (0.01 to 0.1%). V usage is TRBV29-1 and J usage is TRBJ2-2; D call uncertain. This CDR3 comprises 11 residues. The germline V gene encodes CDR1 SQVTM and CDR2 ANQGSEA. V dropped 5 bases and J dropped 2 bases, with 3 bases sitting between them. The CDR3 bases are TGCAGCGTTTCTAACACCGGGGAGCTGTTTTTT. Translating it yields CSVSNTGELFF.

The DNA for the CDR3 is TGTGCCAGTAGTTCGGAGCCGGATCAGCCCCAGCATTTT. Its translation is CASSSEPDQPQHF. This chain joins TRBV19 and TRBJ1-5; D unclear. Looked up from germline, CDR1 is LNHDA and CDR2 is SQIVND (reference sequence). CDR3 size: 13 residues. With 5 bases removed from V and 5 bases from J, the gap between germline ends came to 10 bases.

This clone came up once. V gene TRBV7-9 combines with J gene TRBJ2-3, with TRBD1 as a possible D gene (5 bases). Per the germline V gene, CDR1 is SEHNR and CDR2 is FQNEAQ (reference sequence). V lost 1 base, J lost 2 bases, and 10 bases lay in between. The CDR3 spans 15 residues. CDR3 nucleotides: TGTGCCAGCAGCTTAGGCCAGGGTTTCACAGATACGCAGTATTTT. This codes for CASSLGQGFTDTQYF.